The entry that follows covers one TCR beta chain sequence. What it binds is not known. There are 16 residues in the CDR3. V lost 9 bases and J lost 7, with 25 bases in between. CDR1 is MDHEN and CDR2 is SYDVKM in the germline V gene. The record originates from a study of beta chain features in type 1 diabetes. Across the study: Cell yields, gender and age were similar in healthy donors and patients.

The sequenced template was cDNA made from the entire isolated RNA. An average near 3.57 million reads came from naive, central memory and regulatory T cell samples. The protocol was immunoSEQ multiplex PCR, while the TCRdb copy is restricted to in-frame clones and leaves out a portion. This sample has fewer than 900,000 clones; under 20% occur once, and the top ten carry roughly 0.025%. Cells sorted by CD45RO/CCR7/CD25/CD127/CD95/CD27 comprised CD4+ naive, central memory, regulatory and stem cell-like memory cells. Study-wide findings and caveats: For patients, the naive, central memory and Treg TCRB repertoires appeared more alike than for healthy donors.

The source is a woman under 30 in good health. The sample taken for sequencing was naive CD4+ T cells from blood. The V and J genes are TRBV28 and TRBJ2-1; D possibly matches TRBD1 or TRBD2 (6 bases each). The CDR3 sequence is CASHRRMTGAVNEQFF. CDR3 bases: TGTGCCAGTCACCGGAGAATGACGGGGGCGGTTAATGAGCAGTTCTTC.